Given below is one TCR beta chain in context. This specimen belongs to a study of PD-L1 blockade in urothelial cancer. Turning to the study itself: Males with bladder-origin urothelial cancer constituted about 90% of the roughly 30 patients. Researchers found blood samples held a median of around 140,000 T cells. Before enrollment, 0 to 3 chemotherapy regimens had been given to patients.

TCRdb keeps only in-frame clones here, not all; method: immunoSEQ multiplex PCR. This table holds approximately 20,000 clones, nearly 90% found once. Germline CDR1 and CDR2: MNHEY and SVGAGI. Trimming took 4 bases from V and 1 from J; bases not matched to a gene: 4. The CDR3 sequence is 15 residues long. The receptor comes from a woman aged 55 to 70 with urothelial cancer. The sample was PBMCs, taken around atezolizumab (anti-PD-L1) treatment. J is TRBJ2-4 and V is TRBV6-5; 7 positions agree with TRBD1. CDR3 nucleotides: TGTGCCAGCAGTTTAACGACAGGGGCCAAAAACATTCAGTACTTC. Its protein is CASSLTTGAKNIQYF.